This TCR beta chain was observed in a study of T-cell memory formation after mild COVID-19. Study-wide points: Second-wave clones peaking on day 37 lacked confirmed SARS-CoV-2 specificity. Shrinking CD4+ clones were chiefly CM and EM; CD8+ ones were chiefly EMRA.

Concerning this clonotype: The antigen is unknown.

Per the germline V gene, CDR1 is SGHDT and CDR2 is YYEEEE. CDR3 length: 16 residues. Trimming cost V 4 bases and J 6 bases; bases outside gene matches: 10. Constant-segment primers served in 5'RACE that generated TCR alpha and TCR beta cDNA libraries bearing sample barcodes and UMIs. MiXCR was run by TCRdb on the 5' RACE reads, yielding one entry per CDR3 protein. The sample shows about half a million distinct CDR3 sequences, 18% of them seen only once. This chain links TRBV5-6 with TRBJ2-1, with 10 positions matching TRBD1. Input material: PBMCs or a T cell subset sorted from them (not recorded which). The source is an adult woman who had mild COVID-19 (a few samples of this study predate the infection). Cell type and time point are not known. The CDR3, as DNA: TGTGCCAGCAGCCCCCGTCCGACAGGGGGCTTCAATGAGCAGTTCTTC. Residues: CASSPRPTGGFNEQFF.